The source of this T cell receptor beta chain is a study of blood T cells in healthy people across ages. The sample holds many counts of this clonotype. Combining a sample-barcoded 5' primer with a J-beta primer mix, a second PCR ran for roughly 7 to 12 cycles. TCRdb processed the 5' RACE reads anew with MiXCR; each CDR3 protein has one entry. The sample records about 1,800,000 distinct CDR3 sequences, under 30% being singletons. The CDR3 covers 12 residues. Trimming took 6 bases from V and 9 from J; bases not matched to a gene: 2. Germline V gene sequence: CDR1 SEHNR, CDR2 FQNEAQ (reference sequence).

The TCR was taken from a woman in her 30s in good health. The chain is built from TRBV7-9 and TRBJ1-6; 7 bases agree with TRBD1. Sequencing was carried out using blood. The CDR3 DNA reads TGTGCCAGCAGGACAGGGAGTTCACCCCTCCACTTT. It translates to CASRTGSSPLHF.